A selection of T cell receptor beta chains follows, all from one sample in a study of T cells after yellow fever vaccination. MiXCR, applied by TCRdb to the 5' RACE reads, yields one record per CDR3 protein. The data contain approximately 150,000 distinct CDR3 sequences, less than 9.5% of them singletons. The sample here was CD4+ T cells sorted from PBMCs, taken 5 days after the yellow fever booster vaccination. Source of these receptors: a man aged 25 to 45 who received the YFV17D yellow fever vaccine. CDR3s include the opening cysteine and the closing phenylalanine or tryptophan. D genes are given only for firm matches. Rows may omit the clone size; those that give it use once, few, many or a size class.

j_gene	v_gene	abundance	d_gene	CDR3nt	CDR3aa
TRBJ2-1	TRBV20-1	many	-	TGCAGTGCCCTATCCGGGTGCAATGAGCAGTTCTTC	CSALSGCNEQFF
TRBJ2-7	TRBV4-3	many	-	TGCGCCAGCAGCCAAGATCTCTACAACGGGCCCTGGCACGAGCAGTACTTC	CASSQDLYNGPWHEQYF
TRBJ2-7	TRBV6-2/TRBV6-3	many	-	TGTGCCAGCAGGGGACCAGGGACCTCCTACGAGCAGTACTTC	CASRGPGTSYEQYF
TRBJ2-1	TRBV5-1	many	TRBD2	TGCGCCAGCAGCGCGATAGCGGGAGGAGAAAACAATGAGCAGTTCTTC	CASSAIAGGENNEQFF
TRBJ2-1	TRBV28	many	-	TGTGCCAGCAGTTTACTGCGGAATGAGCAGTTCTTC	CASSLLRNEQFF
TRBJ2-1	TRBV27	many	TRBD2	TGTGCCAGCAGCTCGGGGAGGGTGGGATACAATGAGCAGTTCTTC	CASSSGRVGYNEQFF
TRBJ2-2	TRBV12-3/TRBV12-4	medium-sized	TRBD1	TGTGCCTCCCGACAGGGAGCCGGGGAGCTGTTTTTT	CASRQGAGELFF
TRBJ2-7	TRBV28	few	TRBD1	TGTGCCAGCAGATCACCGGGACAGGGATCCTACGAGCAGTACTTC	CASRSPGQGSYEQYF
TRBJ1-5	TRBV7-8	many	-	TGTGCCAGCAGCTTAAGGTTCCGTAGGGGCAATCAGCCCCAGCATTTT	CASSLRFRRGNQPQHF
TRBJ2-5	TRBV4-3	many	-	TGCGCCAGCAGCCAAGGGATTAGTGGGACTCAAGAGACCCAGTACTTC	CASSQGISGTQETQYF
TRBJ2-5	TRBV7-2	many	-	TGTGCCAGCAGCAATAGATGGAGGAAAGAGACCCAGTACTTC	CASSNRWRKETQYF
TRBJ2-1	TRBV12-3/TRBV12-4	-	TRBD2	TGTGCCAGCAGTAGGACTAGCGTGAATGAGCAGTTCTTC	CASSRTSVNEQFF
TRBJ2-3	TRBV7-3	many	-	TGTGCCAGCAGCTTATCCCCTAGCGTTGATACGCAGTATTTT	CASSLSPSVDTQYF
TRBJ2-5	TRBV7-9	many	TRBD2	TGTGCCAGCAGCCCGGGACTAGCCGGGGAGACCCAGTACTTC	CASSPGLAGETQYF
TRBJ2-1	TRBV7-6	many	TRBD1	TGTGCCAGCAGCTTGGGGACAGGTTTTGTGGGCAATGAGCAGTTCTTC	CASSLGTGFVGNEQFF
TRBJ2-7	TRBV4-3	many	-	TGCGCCAGCAGCCAAGATAGAGTTCGTGAGCAGTACTTC	CASSQDRVREQYF
TRBJ2-7	TRBV20-1	many	TRBD2	TGCAGTGCTAGAGATGCTCTAGCGGCAAGCTCCTACGAGCAGTACTTC	CSARDALAASSYEQYF
TRBJ2-5	TRBV13	few	TRBD2	TGTGCCAGCAGCTTAACGCGGGAGGGGGCAGAGACCCAGTACTTC	CASSLTREGAETQYF
TRBJ1-2	TRBV7-9	-	-	TGTGCCAGCAGCCCCAGTGACCCTATCGCTGGAGGCTACACCTTC	CASSPSDPIAGGYTF
TRBJ1-5	TRBV20-1	-	-	TGCAGTGCTAACAGGGTTGATCAGCCCCAGCATTTT	CSANRVDQPQHF